Below are 31 T cell receptor beta chains sequenced from a single sample in a study of Graves' ophthalmopathy and Graves' hyperthyroidism. RNA transcripts were the source from which TCR beta CDR3 regions were amplified. Amplification began with first-round RT-PCR using HTBI primers, then second-round multiplex PCR was performed. TCRdb independently ran MiXCR on the multiplex PCR reads; one entry per CDR3 protein. The sample includes hundreds of thousands of distinct CDR3 sequences, about a fifth of them seen just once. The sample consisted of peripheral blood. These receptor sequences come from a woman younger than 30 with stable Graves' hyperthyroidism. Some clones in this sample may be carry-over from other donors' samples.

This clonotype was found many times. This rearrangement joins TRBV28 to TRBJ1-2, with a possible D match to TRBD1 (5 bases). Deletions cut 4 bases from V and 12 bases from J, with 21 bases between. Germline CDR1 MDHEN, CDR2 SYDVKM. The CDR3 totals 14 residues. The CDR3 DNA follows: TGTGCCAGCAGTTCTCCGGGACCCATCATCTCCCACACCTTC. Amino acids: CASSSPGPIISHTF.

With respect to this clonotype: Since a much larger clone is just one base distant, this may be a read error. The chain couples TRBV6-2 or TRBV6-3 to TRBJ2-2, with a tentative D call TRBD2 (6 bases). Germline V lookup: CDR1 MNHEY, CDR2 SVGEGT. The CDR3 totals 16 residues. The germline V and J ends were trimmed by 8 bases and 1 base, with 17 bases remaining between them. The CDR3 spells CASGLLGLRNTGELFF. In nucleotides, the CDR3 is TGTGCCAGCGGTCTCCTGGGACTCCGGAACACCGGGGAGCTGTTTTTT.

The genes are TRBV5-1 and TRBJ2-7; D is possibly TRBD1 (5 bases). Germline CDR1 SGHRS, CDR2 YFSETQ. The CDR3 contains 14 residues. V gave up 4 bases and J gave up 2 bases, with 13 bases separating them. The DNA for the CDR3 is TGCGCCAGCAGCGCAGGGCCGAACCCCTACGAGCAGTACTTC. Translation gives CASSAGPNPYEQYF. Full variable domain (rest looked up from reference TRBV5-1 and TRBJ2-7): KAGVTQTPRYLIKTRGQQVTLSCSPISGHRSVSWYQQTPGQGLQFLFEYFSETQRNKGNFPGRFSGRQFSNSRSEMNVSTLELGDSALYLCASSAGPNPYEQYFGPGTRLTVT.

This clonotype occurred many times. The chain couples TRBV11-1 to TRBJ2-7; D may be TRBD1 (6 bases). The ends were cut back, 3 bases at V and 7 bases at J, with 13 bases in the middle. The CDR3 covers 13 residues. Germline V gene data show CDR1 as SGHAT and CDR2 as FQDESV (reference sequence). CDR3 bases: TGTGCCAGCAGCTTCGGGACACCCCAAGAGCAGTACTTC. Amino acids: CASSFGTPQEQYF.

This clonotype has just a few counts. The J gene is TRBJ1-5, the V gene TRBV2; D is undetermined. CDR3 length: 14 residues. Trimming left V 3 bases short and J 2 bases short, with 8 bases between. The V gene's germline CDR1 is SNHLY and CDR2 FYNNEI. CDR3 amino acids: CASSEEVGNQPQHF. The CDR3 nucleotides read TGTGCCAGCAGTGAGGAAGTTGGCAATCAGCCCCAGCATTTT.

The chain employs TRBV11-2 and TRBJ2-2; the D gene is possibly TRBD2 (6 bases). V was clipped by 1 base and J by 1 base, with 10 bases between them. The CDR3 covers 16 residues. CDR1 SGHAT and CDR2 FQNNGV come from the germline V gene. DNA for the CDR3: TGTGCCAGCAGCTTAGTATGGAGGGAGAACACCGGGGAGCTGTTTTTT. Amino acid sequence: CASSLVWRENTGELFF.

This clonotype was seen a few times. The V gene is TRBV15, the J gene TRBJ1-2, with D maybe TRBD1 (5 bases). V lost 0 bases, J lost 3 bases, and 8 bases lay in between. Germline V lookup: CDR1 LNHNV, CDR2 YYDKDF (reference sequence). CDR3 size: 14 residues. In DNA, the CDR3 is TGTGCCACCAGCAGAGATTGGGGGTACTATGGCTACACCTTC. Translated: CATSRDWGYYGYTF.

At least ten counts were recorded for this clonotype. The CDR3 DNA sequence: TGTGCCAGCAGTTACGCCTATGGGGGTGGCTACGAGCAGTACTTC. Its protein is CASSYAYGGGYEQYF. The chain links TRBV6-2 or TRBV6-3 to TRBJ2-7; TRBD1 or TRBD2 may be the D gene (5 bases each). Trimming left V 2 bases short and J 3 bases short, with 14 bases between. This CDR3 has 15 residues. From germline, CDR1 is MNHEY and CDR2 SVGEGT.

The V gene is TRBV9, the J gene TRBJ2-7; maybe TRBD2 (5 bases). Trimming stripped 0 bases from V and 2 bases from J, with 12 bases between. There are 15 residues in the CDR3. Looked up from germline, CDR1 is SGDLS and CDR2 is YYNGEE. CDR3 bases: TGTGCCAGCAGCGTAGGGTCAGGAGGTACCTACGAGCAGTACTTC. Residues: CASSVGSGGTYEQYF.

This clonotype was detected many times. The rearrangement joins TRBV27 to TRBJ2-5; 11 bases fit TRBD1. CDR1 MNHEY and CDR2 SMNVEV come from the germline V gene (reference sequence). V trimming: 6 bases; J trimming: 1 base; junction bases outside the gene matches: 4. The CDR3 consists of 15 residues. CDR3 nucleotide sequence: TGTGCCAGCAGACGGGACAGGGGGTTCCAAGAGACCCAGTACTTC. It specifies CASRRDRGFQETQYF.

The V gene is TRBV7-2, the J gene TRBJ1-1; D perhaps matches TRBD1 (6 bases). The CDR3 has 15 amino acids. Per the germline V gene, CDR1 is SGHTA and CDR2 is FQGNSA. V was trimmed by 7 bases and J by 1 base, leaving 16 bases between them. In nucleotides, the CDR3 is TGTGCCAGCAAGAGGACAGCCCTTCCGAACACTGAAGCTTTCTTT. It specifies CASKRTALPNTEAFF.

The rearrangement uses TRBV6-2 or TRBV6-3 and TRBJ1-6; 7 bases match TRBD1. Germline V gene lookup returns CDR1 MNHEY and CDR2 SVGEGT. The J segment lost 4 bases and the V segment lost 10 bases, leaving 7 bases of the junction unmatched. CDR3 length equals 14 residues. CDR3 loop: CATSGQTYNSPLHF. CDR3 in DNA: TGTGCCACCTCGGGACAGACTTATAATTCACCCCTCCACTTT.

This clonotype was counted ten times or more. This chain links TRBV10-3 with TRBJ2-7; D call uncertain. The germline CDR1 and CDR2 sequences are ENHRY and SYGVKD. The V gene lost 7 bases and the J gene lost 5 bases, with 9 bases spanning the gap. CDR3 size: 11 residues. CDR3 nucleotides: TGTGCCATCAATGTGGGCCACGAGCAGTACTTC. Its translation: CAINVGHEQYF.

There are many counts of this clonotype. The chain links TRBV27 to TRBJ2-4, with D possibly being TRBD1 (6 bases). The CDR3 loop spans 17 amino acids. Germline V gives CDR1 MNHEY, CDR2 SMNVEV (reference sequence). Between the trimmed V and J ends, which lost 4 bases and 0 bases, there was a span of 16 bases. CDR3 region: CASSSYRDTLAKNIQYF. The DNA for the CDR3 is TGTGCCAGCAGTTCCTACCGGGACACCTTAGCCAAAAACATTCAGTACTTC.

This clonotype was recorded at least ten times. V usage is TRBV12-3 or TRBV12-4 and J usage is TRBJ2-7; tentatively, D is TRBD2 (7 bases). V dropped 6 bases and J dropped 3 bases, with 24 bases sitting between them. The CDR3 extends over 17 amino acids. The CDR3 region is CASSSARGGGVDYEQYF. In DNA form, the CDR3 reads TGTGCCAGCAGCTCCGCCAGAGGGGGGGGTGTAGACTACGAGCAGTACTTC.

This chain links TRBV7-6 with TRBJ1-1; a possible D gene is TRBD1 (6 bases). The CDR3 has 15 residues. Germline V gene data show CDR1 as SGHVS and CDR2 as FNYEAQ. V was pared by 0 bases and J by 3 bases, with 11 bases between. The CDR3 loop reads CASSLALGQHTEAFF. The CDR3, as DNA: TGTGCCAGCAGCTTAGCGCTCGGACAGCACACTGAAGCTTTCTTT.

This clonotype was counted at least ten times. V is TRBV6-8 and J is TRBJ2-7; 8 bases map to TRBD2. The V gene end was trimmed by 0 bases and the J gene end by 0 bases; junction bases not matched to a gene: 10. CDR3 length: 18 amino acids. Germline-derived CDR1 and CDR2 are MNHGY and SAAAGT. The CDR3 is CASSYSSKAGESSYEQYF. CDR3 DNA sequence: TGTGCCAGCAGTTACTCAAGCAAAGCGGGAGAATCCTCCTACGAGCAGTACTTC.

This clonotype has just a few counts. This chain connects TRBV12-3 or TRBV12-4 to TRBJ1-5, with no clear D. This CDR3 has 14 residues. The V end was cut by 3 bases, the J end by 4 bases, with 10 bases between. CDR3 nucleotides: TGTGCCAGCAGTTTCCCGGGGAGGAATCAGCCCCAGCATTTT. Its translation is CASSFPGRNQPQHF.

There are many counts of this clonotype. The rearrangement links TRBV12-3 or TRBV12-4 to TRBJ1-6; TRBD1 is a possible D gene (5 bases). V gave up 5 bases and J gave up 15 bases, with 11 bases separating them. The CDR3 length is 11 residues. The CDR3 spells CASSTGQILHF. The CDR3 nucleotides read TGTGCCAGCAGTACAGGTCAAATCCTCCACTTT.

This clonotype was observed many times. The V gene is TRBV6-2 or TRBV6-3, the J gene TRBJ2-5; maybe TRBD2 (5 bases). This CDR3 has 13 residues. The germline gives CDR1 MNHEY, CDR2 SVGEGT. V lost 5 bases and J 3 bases, leaving 10 bases between the germline ends. CDR3 region: CASSRAVKETQYF. CDR3 DNA: TGTGCCAGCAGTCGAGCGGTGAAAGAGACCCAGTACTTC.

This clonotype was counted at least ten times. The chain employs TRBV6-5 and TRBJ2-7; D gene ambiguous. Germline CDR1 and CDR2: MNHEY and SVGAGI. This CDR3 contains 14 residues. Trimming left V 4 bases short and J 1 base short, with 11 bases between. CDR3: CASSSRGYSYEQYF. DNA for the CDR3: TGTGCCAGCAGTTCTCGAGGCTATTCCTACGAGCAGTACTTC.

This clonotype was observed many times. The V gene is TRBV5-1, the J gene TRBJ2-7; a weak D match, TRBD2 (5 bases). CDR1 and CDR2 (germline): SGHRS, YFSETQ. The CDR3 contains 14 residues. Trimming cost V 0 bases and J 2 bases, with 9 bases left between them. In DNA form, the CDR3 reads TGCGCCAGCAGCTTGGTACGGGGAACCTACGAGCAGTACTTC. Encoded protein: CASSLVRGTYEQYF.

On this clonotype: It may be a read error: a sequence one base away is much more abundant. The chain joins TRBV30 to TRBJ1-2; maybe TRBD1 (6 bases). Trimming left V 2 bases short and J 4 bases short, with 8 bases between. The germline CDR1 and CDR2 sequences are GTSNPN and SVGIG (reference sequence). The CDR3 runs 12 residues. Here the CDR3 reads CAWSKQGYGYTF. In nucleotides, the CDR3 is TGTGCCTGGAGTAAACAGGGCTATGGCTACACCTTC.

A note on this clonotype: The germline gene is not matched at one end of the junction; a read error may be the cause. The chain links TRBV27 to TRBJ1-3, with D tentatively TRBD1 (5 bases). Germline V lookup: CDR1 MNHEY, CDR2 SMNVEV (reference sequence). This CDR3 spans 14 amino acids. CDR3 nucleotide sequence: TGTGCCAGCAGTTTAGCAGGGTCTGGAAACGCCATATATTTT. It codes for CASSLAGSGNAIYF.

This clonotype occurred many times. The chain is built from TRBV19 and TRBJ1-3; 10 bases are a match to TRBD1. Germline lookup yields CDR1 LNHDA and CDR2 SQIVND (reference sequence). The CDR3 spans 16 residues. V gave up 5 bases and J gave up 2 bases; unmatched junction bases: 6. In nucleotides, the CDR3 is TGTGCCAGTAGTCCGCCGGGGACAGGGGCTGGAAACACCATATATTTT. This gives the protein CASSPPGTGAGNTIYF.

In its sample, this clonotype was seen many times. The chain carries TRBV20-1 and TRBJ2-7; the D is unclear. Germline assignment: CDR1 DFQATT and CDR2 SNEGSKA (reference sequence). The ends were cut back, 6 bases at V and 5 bases at J, with 29 bases in the middle. The CDR3 consists of 17 residues. Here the CDR3 reads CSALPPGSRYRSDEQYF. As DNA, the CDR3 is TGCAGTGCCCTTCCCCCTGGCAGTCGATATCGGAGTGACGAGCAGTACTTC.

The V gene is TRBV27, the J gene TRBJ2-4, with D maybe TRBD2 (6 bases). V shed 1 base and J shed 0 bases, with 19 bases lying between them. The CDR3 consists of 19 residues. Per germline, CDR1 MNHEY and CDR2 SMNVEV (reference sequence). The CDR3 protein is CASSLYGGGAPVAKNIQYF. The CDR3 nucleotides read TGTGCCAGCAGTTTATACGGGGGTGGGGCGCCTGTAGCCAAAAACATTCAGTACTTC.

The table lists this clonotype with many counts. The chain recombines TRBV5-1 with TRBJ2-7; 9 bases match TRBD1. CDR3 length: 15 residues. V lost 1 base to trimming and J lost 3 bases; unmatched junction nucleotides: 5. Germline V CDR1 and CDR2: SGHRS, YFSETQ. In nucleotides, the CDR3 is TGCGCCAGCAGCTTGCGGGGACAGGGAGTCTACGAGCAGTACTTC. As protein: CASSLRGQGVYEQYF. Full variable domain (rest looked up from reference TRBV5-1 and TRBJ2-7): KAGVTQTPRYLIKTRGQQVTLSCSPISGHRSVSWYQQTPGQGLQFLFEYFSETQRNKGNFPGRFSGRQFSNSRSEMNVSTLELGDSALYLCASSLRGQGVYEQYFGPGTRLTVT.

At least ten counts were recorded for this clonotype. This chain uses TRBV6-2 or TRBV6-3 with TRBJ1-3; no definite D call. CDR1 and CDR2 from the germline V gene are MNHEY and SVGEGT. The CDR3 has 18 amino acids. V was clipped by 0 bases and J by 1 base, with 16 bases between them. The CDR3 DNA follows: TGTGCCAGCAGTTACTCGACGGCCAAGGGCAAATCTGGAAACACCATATATTTT. This gives the protein CASSYSTAKGKSGNTIYF.

The chain links TRBV7-9 to TRBJ2-5; D remains unclear. Germline CDR1 SEHNR, CDR2 FQNEAQ (reference sequence). Between the trimmed V and J ends, which lost 1 base and 7 bases, there was a span of 10 bases. The CDR3 extends over 13 amino acids. The CDR3 here is CASSLGSTGTQYF. The CDR3 nucleotides are TGTGCCAGCAGCTTAGGGAGTACGGGGACCCAGTACTTC.

This clonotype has ten or more counts. The gene calls are TRBV7-3 and TRBJ2-6; D is perhaps TRBD2 (6 bases). V was shortened by 4 bases and J by 1 base, with 17 bases between the two germline ends. Germline values: CDR1 SGHTA, CDR2 FQGTGA. The CDR3 has 18 residues. The CDR3 coding sequence is TGTGCCAGCAGCTCGGGACTCCCGCCCATTTCTGGGGCCAACGTCCTGACTTTC. This gives the protein CASSSGLPPISGANVLTF.